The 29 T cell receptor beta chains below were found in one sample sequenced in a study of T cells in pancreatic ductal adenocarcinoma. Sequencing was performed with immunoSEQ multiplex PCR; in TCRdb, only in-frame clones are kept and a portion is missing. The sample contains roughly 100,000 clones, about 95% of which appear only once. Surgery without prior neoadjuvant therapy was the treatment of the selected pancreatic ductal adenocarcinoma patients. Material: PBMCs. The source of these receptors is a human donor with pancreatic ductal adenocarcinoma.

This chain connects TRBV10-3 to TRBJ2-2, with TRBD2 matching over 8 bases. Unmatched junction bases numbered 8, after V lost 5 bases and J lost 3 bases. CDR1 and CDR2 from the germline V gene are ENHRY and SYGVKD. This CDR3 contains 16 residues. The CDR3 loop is CAISSTGTSDTGELFF. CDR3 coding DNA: TGTGCCATCAGTTCTACCGGGACTAGTGACACCGGGGAGCTGTTTTTT.

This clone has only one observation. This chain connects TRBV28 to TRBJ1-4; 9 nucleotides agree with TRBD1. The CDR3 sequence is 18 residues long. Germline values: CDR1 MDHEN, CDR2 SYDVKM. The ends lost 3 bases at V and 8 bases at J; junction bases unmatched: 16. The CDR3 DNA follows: TGTGCCAGCAGTTTTCCACAGGGGGCGCAAGGGGTGAGAGAAAAACTGTTTTTT. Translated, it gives CASSFPQGAQGVREKLFF.

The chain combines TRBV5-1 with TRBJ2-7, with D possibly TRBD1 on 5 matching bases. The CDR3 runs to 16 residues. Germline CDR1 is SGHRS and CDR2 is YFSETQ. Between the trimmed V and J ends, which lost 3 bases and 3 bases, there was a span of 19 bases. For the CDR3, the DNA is TGCGCCAGCAGCTCAATGGGGCCTCAGGGTTACTACGAGCAGTACTTC. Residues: CASSSMGPQGYYEQYF.

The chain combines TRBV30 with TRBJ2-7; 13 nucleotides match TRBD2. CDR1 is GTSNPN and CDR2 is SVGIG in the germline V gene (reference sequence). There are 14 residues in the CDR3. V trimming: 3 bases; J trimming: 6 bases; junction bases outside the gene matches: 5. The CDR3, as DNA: TGTGCCTGGAGATATGGACTAGCGGGAGTCGAGCAGTACTTC. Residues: CAWRYGLAGVEQYF.

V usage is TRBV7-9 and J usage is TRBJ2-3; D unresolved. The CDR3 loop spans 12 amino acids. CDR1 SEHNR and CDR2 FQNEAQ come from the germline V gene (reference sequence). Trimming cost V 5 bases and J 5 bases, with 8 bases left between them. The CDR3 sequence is CASSPPGDTQYF. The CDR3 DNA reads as TGTGCCAGCAGCCCCCCAGGAGATACGCAGTATTTT.

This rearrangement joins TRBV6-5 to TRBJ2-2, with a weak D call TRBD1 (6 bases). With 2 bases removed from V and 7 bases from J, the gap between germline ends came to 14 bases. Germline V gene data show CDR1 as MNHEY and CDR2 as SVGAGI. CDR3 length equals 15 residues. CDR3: CASSYNYRAGGELFF. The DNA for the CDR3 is TGTGCCAGCAGTTACAATTACAGGGCGGGCGGGGAGCTGTTTTTT.

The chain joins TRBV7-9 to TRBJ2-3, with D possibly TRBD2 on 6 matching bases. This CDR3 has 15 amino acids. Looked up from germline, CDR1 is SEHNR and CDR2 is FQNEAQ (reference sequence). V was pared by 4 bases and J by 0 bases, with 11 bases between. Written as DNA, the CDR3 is TGTGCCAGCAGCTCACCGGGAGTCAGCACAGATACGCAGTATTTT. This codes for CASSSPGVSTDTQYF.

This chain's CDR3 is CASSKDPGGRNEQFF. For the CDR3, the DNA is TGTGCCAGCAGCAAAGACCCGGGAGGGAGAAATGAGCAGTTCTTC. V is TRBV21-1 and J is TRBJ2-1; TRBD2 reflects the table's D call only, with no check against the DNA. TRBV21-1 is a known pseudogene. The CDR3 consists of 15 residues.

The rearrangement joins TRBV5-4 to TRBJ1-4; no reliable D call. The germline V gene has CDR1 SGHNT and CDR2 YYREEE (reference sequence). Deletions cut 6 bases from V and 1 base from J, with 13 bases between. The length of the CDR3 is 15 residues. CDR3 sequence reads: CASTLGGRTNEKLFF. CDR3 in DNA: TGTGCCAGCACCCTTGGTGGGAGAACTAATGAAAAACTGTTTTTT.

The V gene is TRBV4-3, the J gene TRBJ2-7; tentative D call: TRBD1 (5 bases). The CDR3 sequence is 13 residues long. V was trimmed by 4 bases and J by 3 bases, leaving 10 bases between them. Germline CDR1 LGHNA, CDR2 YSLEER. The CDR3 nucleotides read TGCGCCAGCAGCCTGAAAAGGGGCTACGAGCAGTACTTC. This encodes CASSLKRGYEQYF.

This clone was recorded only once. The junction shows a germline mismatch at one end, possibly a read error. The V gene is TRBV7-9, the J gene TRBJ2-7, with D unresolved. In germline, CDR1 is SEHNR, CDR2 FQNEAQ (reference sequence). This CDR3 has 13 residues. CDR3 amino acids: CASRFLSASEQYF. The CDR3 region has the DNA TGTGCCAGCCGCTTCCTCTCCGCGAGCGAGCAGTACTTC.

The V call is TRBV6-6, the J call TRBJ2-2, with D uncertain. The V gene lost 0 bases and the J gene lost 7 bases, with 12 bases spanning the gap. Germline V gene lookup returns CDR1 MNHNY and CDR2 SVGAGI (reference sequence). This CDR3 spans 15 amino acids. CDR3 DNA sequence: TGTGCCAGCAGTTACTCGAGCACTATTGGCGGGGAGCTGTTTTTT. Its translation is CASSYSSTIGGELFF.

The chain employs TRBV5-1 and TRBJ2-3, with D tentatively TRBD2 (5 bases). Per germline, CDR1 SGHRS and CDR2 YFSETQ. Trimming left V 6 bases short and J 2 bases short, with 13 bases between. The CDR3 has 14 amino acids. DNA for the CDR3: TGCGCCAGCACCCGACTACCACTCACAGATACGCAGTATTTT. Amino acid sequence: CASTRLPLTDTQYF.

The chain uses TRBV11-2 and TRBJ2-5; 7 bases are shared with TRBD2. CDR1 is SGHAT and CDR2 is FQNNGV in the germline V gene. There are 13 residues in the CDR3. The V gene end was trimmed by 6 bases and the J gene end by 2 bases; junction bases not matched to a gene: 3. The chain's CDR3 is CASRGRGQETQYF. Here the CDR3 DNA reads TGTGCCAGCAGGGGGAGGGGTCAAGAGACCCAGTACTTC.

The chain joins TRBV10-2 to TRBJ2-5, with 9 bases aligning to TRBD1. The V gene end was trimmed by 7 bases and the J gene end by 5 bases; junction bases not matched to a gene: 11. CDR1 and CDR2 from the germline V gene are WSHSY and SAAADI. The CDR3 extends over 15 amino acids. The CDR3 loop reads CASNPGQGPGETQYF. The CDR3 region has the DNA TGCGCCAGCAATCCGGGACAGGGCCCTGGCGAGACCCAGTACTTC.

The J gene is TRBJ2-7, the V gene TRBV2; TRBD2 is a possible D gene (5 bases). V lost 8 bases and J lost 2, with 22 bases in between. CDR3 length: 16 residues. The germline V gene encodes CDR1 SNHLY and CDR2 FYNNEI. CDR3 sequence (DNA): TGTGCCAGCTATTACTTAGCGAGGAGTCGGGCCTACGAGCAGTACTTC. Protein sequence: CASYYLARSRAYEQYF.

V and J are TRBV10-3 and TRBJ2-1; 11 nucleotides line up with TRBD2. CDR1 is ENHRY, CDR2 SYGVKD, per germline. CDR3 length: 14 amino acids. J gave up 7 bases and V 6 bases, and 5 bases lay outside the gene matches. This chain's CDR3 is CAIRALAGVNEQFF. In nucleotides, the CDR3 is TGTGCCATCAGAGCACTAGCGGGAGTTAATGAGCAGTTCTTC.

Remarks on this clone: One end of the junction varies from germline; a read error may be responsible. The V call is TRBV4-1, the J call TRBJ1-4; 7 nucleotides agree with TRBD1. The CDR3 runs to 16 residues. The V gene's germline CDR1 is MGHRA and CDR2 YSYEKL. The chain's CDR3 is CASNQLGAGGNEKLFF. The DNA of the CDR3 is TGCGCCAGCAACCAATTGGGGGCAGGGGGTAATGAAAAACTGTTTTTT.

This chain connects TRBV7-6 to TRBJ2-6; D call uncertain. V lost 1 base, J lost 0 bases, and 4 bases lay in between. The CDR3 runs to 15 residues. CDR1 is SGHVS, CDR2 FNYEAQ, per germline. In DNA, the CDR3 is TGTGCCAGCAGCTTAGGGCACTCTGGGGCCAACGTCCTGACTTTC. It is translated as CASSLGHSGANVLTF.

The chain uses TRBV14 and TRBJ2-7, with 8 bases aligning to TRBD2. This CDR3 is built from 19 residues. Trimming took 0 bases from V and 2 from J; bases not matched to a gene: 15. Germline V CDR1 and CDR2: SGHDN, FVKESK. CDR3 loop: CASSQDTLVGGARTYEQYF. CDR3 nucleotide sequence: TGTGCCAGCAGCCAAGACACATTAGTCGGGGGGGCGCGTACCTACGAGCAGTACTTC.

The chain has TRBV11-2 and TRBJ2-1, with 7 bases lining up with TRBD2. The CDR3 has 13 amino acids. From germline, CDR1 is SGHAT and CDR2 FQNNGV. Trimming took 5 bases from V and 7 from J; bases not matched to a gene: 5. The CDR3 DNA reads TGTGCCAGCAGCAGATTTAGCGGGAATGAGCAGTTCTTC. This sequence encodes CASSRFSGNEQFF. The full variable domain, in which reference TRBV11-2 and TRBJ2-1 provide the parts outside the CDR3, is EAGVAQSPRYKIIEKRQSVAFWCNPISGHATLYWYQQILGQGPKLLIQFQNNGVVDDSQLPKDRFSAERLKGVDSTLKIQPAKLEDSAVYLCASSRFSGNEQFFGPGTRLTVL.

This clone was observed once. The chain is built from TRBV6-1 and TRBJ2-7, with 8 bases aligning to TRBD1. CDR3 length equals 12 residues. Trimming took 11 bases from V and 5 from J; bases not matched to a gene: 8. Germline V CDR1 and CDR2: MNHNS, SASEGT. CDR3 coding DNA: TGTGCCTGCTCCAGGGGGCGCGACGAGCAGTACTTC. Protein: CACSRGRDEQYF.

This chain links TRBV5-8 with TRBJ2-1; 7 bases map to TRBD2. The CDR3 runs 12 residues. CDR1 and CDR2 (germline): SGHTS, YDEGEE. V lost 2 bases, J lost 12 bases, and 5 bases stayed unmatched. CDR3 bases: TGTGCCAGCAGCTTAGCGGGAATTGGGCAGTTCTTC. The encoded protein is CASSLAGIGQFF. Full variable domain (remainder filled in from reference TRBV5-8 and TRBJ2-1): EAGVTQSPTHLIKTRGQQATLRCSPISGHTSVYWYQQALGLGLQFLLWYDEGEERNRGNFPPRFSGRQFPNYSSELNVNALELEDSALYLCASSLAGIGQFFGPGTRLTVL.

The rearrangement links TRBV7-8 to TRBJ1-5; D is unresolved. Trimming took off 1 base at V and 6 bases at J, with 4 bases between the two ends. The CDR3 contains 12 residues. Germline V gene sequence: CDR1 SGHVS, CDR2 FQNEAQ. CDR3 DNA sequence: TGTGCCAGCAGCTTAGATAGTCAGCCCCAGCATTTT. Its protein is CASSLDSQPQHF.

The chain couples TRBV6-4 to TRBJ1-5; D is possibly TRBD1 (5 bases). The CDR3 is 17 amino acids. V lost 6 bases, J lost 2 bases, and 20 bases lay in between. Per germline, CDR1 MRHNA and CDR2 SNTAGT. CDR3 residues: CASSNKRKGKGNQPQHF. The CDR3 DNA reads TGTGCCAGCAGCAATAAGAGGAAGGGGAAGGGCAATCAGCCCCAGCATTTT.

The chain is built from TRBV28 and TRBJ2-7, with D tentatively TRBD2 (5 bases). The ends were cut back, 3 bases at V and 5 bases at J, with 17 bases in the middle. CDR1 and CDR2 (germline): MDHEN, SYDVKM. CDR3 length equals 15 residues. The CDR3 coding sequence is TGTGCCAGCAGTTTTCCAGGCGACGGGAAAAACGAGCAGTACTTC. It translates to CASSFPGDGKNEQYF.

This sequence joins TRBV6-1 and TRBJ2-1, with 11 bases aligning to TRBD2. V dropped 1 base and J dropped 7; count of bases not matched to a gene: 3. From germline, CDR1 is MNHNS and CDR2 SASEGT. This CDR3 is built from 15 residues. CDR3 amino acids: CASSEGLAGGNEQFF. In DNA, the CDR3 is TGTGCCAGCAGTGAAGGTCTAGCGGGAGGTAATGAGCAGTTCTTC.

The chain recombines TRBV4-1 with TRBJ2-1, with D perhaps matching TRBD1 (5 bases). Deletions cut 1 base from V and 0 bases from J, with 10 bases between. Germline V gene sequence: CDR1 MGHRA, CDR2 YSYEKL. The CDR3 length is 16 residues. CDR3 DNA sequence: TGCGCCAGCAGCCAAGCCGCAGGGATCTCCTACAATGAGCAGTTCTTC. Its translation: CASSQAAGISYNEQFF.

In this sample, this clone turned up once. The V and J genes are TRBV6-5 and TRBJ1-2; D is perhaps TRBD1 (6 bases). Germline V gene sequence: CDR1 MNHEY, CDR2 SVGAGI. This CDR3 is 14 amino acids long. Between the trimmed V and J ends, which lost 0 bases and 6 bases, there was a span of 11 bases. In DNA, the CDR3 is TGTGCCAGCAGTTACTCCGACAGGAGTAATGGCTACACCTTC. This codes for CASSYSDRSNGYTF.